The T cell receptor (beta chain) described here comes from a study of identical twins (TCRdb year 2016). For the wider study: To test whether fetal clonotypes persist, this study deep-sequenced TCR alpha and beta repertoires from monozygotic twins, from unrelated adults of various ages, and from cord blood. Replicate twin experiments were performed at different times using different library preparation protocols to rule out contamination. What the study reported, not specific to this receptor: Fewer insertions were carried by abundant cord blood beta clonotypes, a similar but weaker trend appeared in young adult naive repertoires, and no such trend appeared in memory repertoires. Out-of-frame TCR alpha sharing in monozygotic twins was systematically underestimated by recombination models, whereas sharing between unrelated individuals was in agreement with the recombination models. The excess sharing between twins in beta out-of-frame sequences was weaker because fewer shared sequences reduced the signal-to-noise ratio. Compared with coincidental sharing between unrelated individuals, an excess of low generation-probability sequences was observed among out-of-frame TCR alpha sequences shared between twins. Because the same donors could not be followed over many years, conclusions were based on cross-sectional statistical analysis. Invariant T cells such as MAIT and iNKT could partly confound zero-insertion analyses, though diverse VJ usage argued against this for most clonotypes.

This clonotype came up a few times. Its antigen remains undetermined. There are no base qualities to consult, and no much larger clone falls within one base. The cysteine opens and the phenylalanine closes a CDR3 of 16 amino acids. Only the CDR3 portion is preserved as DNA: 48 bases, with reading frame beginning at the first base. CDR1 and CDR2, per the germline V gene (reference sequence), are MNHEY and SMNVEV. Relative to germline, V is missing 6 bases and J is missing 3 bases, with 7 bases of the junction outside any gene match. All donors were healthy Caucasians. Three unrelated non-twin adults were also sequenced: a male aged 18 to 30, a male aged 50 to 60 and a female aged 50 to 60. Miltenyi CD45RO+ enrichment and human naive T-cell isolation kits were used to isolate memory (CD45RO+) and naive T cells from PBMC. Libraries were constructed by 5' RACE. Instrument used: Illumina HiSeq 2000. A universal primer binding site was introduced by template switching, and a unique molecular identifier was present in the final cDNA, enabling accurate counting of TCR cDNA molecules. Specific primers in the conserved constant-segment region were used to synthesize first-strand cDNA for TCR alpha and beta chains. Each cDNA library was double barcoded, with a SMART-Mk sample barcode plus Illumina barcodes, to control for contamination. TruSeq adapter sequences along with Illumina sample barcodes were introduced in two successive PCR steps. The TCR alpha and beta cDNA libraries were sequenced on the Illumina HiSeq platform using custom primers. In the original analysis: Raw reads were processed with MiGEC to extract unique molecular identifiers, and MiXCR was used to determine CDR3 positions. For each individual, recombination models were inferred using an EM algorithm with the repgenHMM and IGoR tools. The tcR package in R was used for shared clonotype analysis, with sharing normalized by the product of cloneset sizes. To study raw recombination without the effects of thymic and clonal selection, out-of-frame nonproductive sequences were analyzed. TCRdb took the public reads, trimmed them with fastp at Q25, ran MiXCR for clone calling and kept in-frame beta chains. Entries are consolidated by CDR3 protein sequence, retaining the most common genes and DNA. The V and J calls were determined by TCRdb, not by the authors. The sample table lists more than 350,000 distinct CDR3 sequences, roughly 10% of them with a count of one. The ten largest clones take up 8.5% to 10% of the sample.

The source material was naive T cells sorted from blood. Sample cell subset or site, as interpreted from the label and publication: cells isolated with a human naive T-cell isolation kit. The receptor chain draws on TRBV27 and TRBJ2-3; 12 of the junction bases match TRBD1. This clonotype was obtained from a woman between 50 and 59 years old in good health. The CDR3 in this case is CASSQPGQGATDTQYF. In nucleotide form, the sequence is TGTGCCAGCAGCCAACCGGGACAGGGGGCTACAGATACGCAGTATTTT.